Described below is a single TCR beta chain sequence and its context. Its matching antigen is unknown. The CDR3 is made up of 15 amino acids. Trimming removed 4 bases from V and 4 bases from J, with 14 bases in between. The germline V gene encodes CDR1 SGHNT and CDR2 YYREEE (reference sequence). This entry comes from a study of T-cell memory formation after mild COVID-19. Study at large: Largely donor-specific TCR clusters were found.

Constant-segment primers were used for 5'RACE, and the resulting TCR alpha and TCR beta cDNA libraries carried sample barcodes and UMIs. A single record per CDR3 protein comes from TCRdb applying MiXCR to the 5' RACE reads. The table has about 14,000 distinct CDR3 sequences, roughly 19% seen once. The study's findings and limits: Pre-infection memory carried some responding clones, suggesting that cross-reactive memory joined.

The V gene is TRBV5-4, the J gene TRBJ2-2; maybe TRBD2 (6 bases). The sequence derives from an adult woman who had mild COVID-19 (a few samples of this study predate the infection). Cell type and time point are not known. Sequenced material: PBMCs or a T cell subset sorted from them (not recorded which). CDR3 protein: CASSPRLVATGELFF. The DNA for the CDR3 is TGTGCCAGCAGCCCCCGACTAGTGGCCACCGGGGAGCTGTTTTTT.